This T cell receptor (beta chain) is from a study of low-dose radiotherapy and immunotherapy resistance in tumors. With 4 bases clipped from V and 2 bases from J, the junction kept 9 bases outside the gene matches. CDR1 and CDR2 from the germline V gene are MNHNY and SVGAGI (reference sequence). The CDR3 is made up of 17 amino acids. The study gave donors nivolumab, ipilimumab, aspirin, low-dose cyclophosphamide and low-dose radiotherapy. First-strand cDNA relied on TRAV- and TRBV-specific primers spanning alpha and beta chains. A roughly 19-cycle PCR with a constant-region primer and V-primer adapter amplified TCRs. Via MiXCR, TCRdb re-called the reads, giving one row per CDR3 protein. Of roughly 11,000 distinct CDR3 sequences listed, roughly two thirds are singletons.

The chain recombines TRBV6-6 with TRBJ2-3; 10 positions match TRBD2. The receptor comes from a human donor with advanced metastatic prostate, ovarian, gallbladder or colorectal cancer (not recorded which). This table probably holds off-target reads from a library built for another chain. As DNA, the CDR3 is TGTGCCAGCAGTTTTGTTCCCAGCGGGAGGGACACAGATACGCAGTATTTT. Protein product: CASSFVPSGRDTDTQYF.